The rows below give T cell receptor beta chains drawn from one sample of a study of blood T cells in healthy people across ages. TCRdb fed the 5' RACE reads into MiXCR, producing one record per CDR3 protein. The sample includes hundreds of thousands of distinct CDR3 sequences, roughly 41% seen only once; the top ten take 25% to 35%. Sequenced input: blood. These receptors originate from a man older than 75 in good health. CDR3s include the opening cysteine and the closing phenylalanine or tryptophan. A D gene is named only where the DNA matches it firmly. Clone sizes are given selectively: once, few, many, or a class where the clone is expanded.

TRBV7-2	TRBJ2-1	NA	NA	TGTGCCAGCGGGGATGGTGGGGGGAAAAAGTTCTTC	CASGDGGGKKFF
TRBV5-1	TRBJ1-2	NA	NA	TGCGCCAGCAGCCCTGGGGCAGGCTGGGGCTACACCTTC	CASSPGAGWGYTF
TRBV7-2	TRBJ2-7	TRBD2	NA	TGTGCCAGCAGCGGAGGACTAGCGGGAGGTACCGAGCAGTACTTC	CASSGGLAGGTEQYF
TRBV6-5	TRBJ2-1	TRBD1	many	TGTGCCAGCAGTTATCGTGGTTCCGGGACAGAGAATGAGCAGTTCTTC	CASSYRGSGTENEQFF
TRBV18	TRBJ1-5	NA	few	TGTGCCAGCTCACGAAGCGGGAGGCCCCAGCATTTT	CASSRSGRPQHF
TRBV27	TRBJ1-5	NA	once	TGTGCCAGCAGTTTATTGGGCGAAAATCAGCCCCAGCATTTT	CASSLLGENQPQHF
TRBV24-1	TRBJ2-5	TRBD2	NA	TGTGCCACCAGTGACTCCTATAGCGGGAGCCAAGAGACCCAGTACTTC	CATSDSYSGSQETQYF
TRBV6-1	TRBJ2-7	NA	NA	TGTGCCAGGGCTGAGGGGGAAGGGTACGAGCAGTACTTC	CARAEGEGYEQYF
TRBV5-1	TRBJ2-3	NA	few	TGCGCCAGCAGCTTTTCTCCGGAGGGGGGCGGAGATACGCAGTATTTT	CASSFSPEGGGDTQYF
TRBV3-1	TRBJ1-2	NA	few	TGTGCCAGCAGCCAAGAACTGGCCTATGGCTACACCTTC	CASSQELAYGYTF
TRBV7-9	TRBJ1-4	NA	NA	TGTGCCAGCAGCTTTCAAGCAGGGATAAATGAAAAACTGTTTTTT	CASSFQAGINEKLFF
TRBV6-2/TRBV6-3	TRBJ2-3	TRBD1	NA	TGTGCCAGCAGTAGCCAGACAGGGTCTAGCACAGATACGCAGTATTTT	CASSSQTGSSTDTQYF
TRBV3-1	TRBJ2-1	NA	few	TGTGCCAGCAGCCAAGATCCCACGGGCGCAGAGCAGTTCTTC	CASSQDPTGAEQFF
TRBV2	TRBJ2-2	NA	NA	TGTGCCAGCACACCAGGACAGACCGGGGAGCTGTTTTTT	CASTPGQTGELFF
TRBV4-1	TRBJ1-5	NA	NA	TGCGCCAGCAGCCAGGAGAGACAGATCAATCAGCCCCAGCATTTT	CASSQERQINQPQHF
TRBV12-3/TRBV12-4	TRBJ2-1	TRBD1	NA	TGTGCCAGCAGTTTAGTACAGGGGGGCTCCTACAATGAGCAGTTCTTC	CASSLVQGGSYNEQFF
TRBV6-2/TRBV6-3	TRBJ1-1	NA	NA	TGTGCCAGCAGTACCTGGACAAACACTGAAGCTTTCTTT	CASSTWTNTEAFF